Presented here are 9 T cell receptor beta chains from one specimen sequenced in a study of monozygotic twins with inflammatory bowel disease. TCRdb reworked the 5' RACE reads into one entry per CDR3 protein, no DNA. In all, the sample yields 95,000 to 110,000 distinct CDR3 sequences. Sequencing was performed on blood. The receptors stem from a human donor with ulcerative colitis or Crohn's disease, or a healthy co-twin of an affected twin (not recorded which).

This chain joins TRBV12-3 or TRBV12-4 and TRBJ1-1; TCRdb calls TRBD1, which cannot be checked without DNA. The CDR3 runs to 14 residues. CDR3 loop: CASRLDSLNTEAFF.

V gene TRBV14 combines with J gene TRBJ1-6. This CDR3 is 11 amino acids long. CDR1 and CDR2 from the germline V gene are SGHDN and FVKESK. CDR3 protein: CASSQGSPLHF.

The chain uses TRBV7-2 and TRBJ2-1; checking the TCRdb D call of TRBD1 is not possible without DNA. The CDR3 sequence is 12 residues long. The germline V gene encodes CDR1 SGHTA and CDR2 FQGNSA. CDR3 protein: CASSLGTGKQFF. The full variable domain, with the rest looked up from reference TRBV7-2 and TRBJ2-1, is GAGVSQSPSNKVTEKGKDVELRCDPISGHTALYWYRQSLGQGLEFLIYFQGNSAPDKSGLPSDRFSAERTGGSVSTLTIQRTQQEDSAVYLCASSLGTGKQFFGPGTRLTVL.

The chain is built from TRBV20-1 and TRBJ2-7; TCRdb proposes TRBD1, but this gene call is untestable without DNA. This CDR3 is built from 14 residues. Germline CDR1 is DFQATT and CDR2 is SNEGSKA (reference sequence). The CDR3 spells CSARPPQSTYEQYF.

The J gene is TRBJ2-1, the V gene TRBV24-1; TCRdb's D call, TRBD1, is unchecked because there is no DNA. CDR3 length equals 16 residues. CDR1 and CDR2 (germline): KGHDR, SFDVKD. The CDR3: CATSEFPGQGNNEQFF.

The V call is TRBV15, the J call TRBJ2-3; TCRdb outputs TRBD2, but without DNA this stays unchecked. CDR1 is LNHNV and CDR2 is YYDKDF in the germline V gene (reference sequence). The CDR3 spans 16 residues. The CDR3 is CATSSGLAQITDTQYF.

V and J are TRBV4-3 and TRBJ1-5. The CDR3 spans 13 residues. Per the germline V gene, CDR1 is LGHNA and CDR2 is YSLEER. The CDR3 reads CASSLSHGQPQHF.

The J gene is TRBJ2-3, the V gene TRBV20-1; TCRdb's D call of TRBD2 is untestable without DNA. The CDR3 extends over 14 amino acids. CDR1 and CDR2 from the germline V gene are DFQATT and SNEGSKA (reference sequence). CDR3 region: CSARSGARTDTQYF.

CDR3 residues: CASSGTGAGETQYF. This chain joins TRBV5-6 and TRBJ2-5; TCRdb designates TRBD1, a call that cannot be tested without DNA. Germline V gives CDR1 SGHDT, CDR2 YYEEEE. CDR3 length equals 14 residues.